This T cell receptor beta chain was obtained from a study of T cell repertoires in cytomegalovirus infection. CDR3 length: 20 amino acids. With 4 bases clipped from V and 5 bases from J, the junction kept 21 bases outside the gene matches. From germline, CDR1 is SNHLY and CDR2 FYNNEI. TCRdb used MiXCR to reprocess the reads, holding one entry per CDR3 protein. The table lists about 740,000 distinct CDR3 sequences, approximately 34% of them singletons. The receptor comes from a human donor in good health (CMV status not recorded). Some clones in this sample may be carry-over from other donors' samples. The sample was PBMCs. The rearrangement links TRBV2 to TRBJ1-4; 8 bases are a match to TRBD1. The CDR3 sequence is CASSGIWDRTPDRQNEKLFF. As DNA, the CDR3 is TGTGCCAGCAGTGGTATTTGGGACAGGACGCCAGATCGCCAAAATGAAAAACTGTTTTTT.